The sequence of this T cell receptor beta chain was determined in a study of T-cell reconstitution after alpha-beta-depleted transplantation in children. This clonotype was seen more than once but under ten times. The TCRbeta library incorporated unique molecular identifiers. Using its own MiXCR run on the PCR reads, TCRdb lists one record per CDR3 protein. Among some 830,000 distinct CDR3 sequences, 16% were seen once, and the ten largest hold under 6%. V shed 4 bases and J shed 3 bases, with 16 bases lying between them. This CDR3 contains 15 residues. The sequencing used PBMCs, mostly from graft donor cells, collected 360 days after TCRalphabeta/CD19-depleted stem cell transplant. This rearrangement joins TRBV12-3 or TRBV12-4 to TRBJ2-7; D perhaps matches TRBD1 (6 bases). The clonotype was recovered from a male patient between 10 and 17 years old who had a stem cell transplant for acute lymphoblastic leukemia, so the T cells may come from the graft donor. The CDR3: CASSSGSDSLYEQYF. The CDR3, as DNA: TGTGCCAGCAGTTCCGGATCGGACAGCCTCTACGAGCAGTACTTC.